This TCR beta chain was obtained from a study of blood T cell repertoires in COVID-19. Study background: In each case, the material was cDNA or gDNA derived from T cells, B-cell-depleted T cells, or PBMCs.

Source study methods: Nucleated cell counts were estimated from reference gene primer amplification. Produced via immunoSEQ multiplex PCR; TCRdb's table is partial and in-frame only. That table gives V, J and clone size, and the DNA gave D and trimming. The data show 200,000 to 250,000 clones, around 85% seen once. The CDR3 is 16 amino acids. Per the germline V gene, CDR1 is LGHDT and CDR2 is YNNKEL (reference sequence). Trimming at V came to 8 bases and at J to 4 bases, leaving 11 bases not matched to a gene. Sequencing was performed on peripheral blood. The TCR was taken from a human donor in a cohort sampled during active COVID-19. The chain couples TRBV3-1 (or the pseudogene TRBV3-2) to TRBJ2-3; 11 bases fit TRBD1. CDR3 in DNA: TGTGCCAGCGAATTCGTTCTGGGACAGGGGGCAGATACGCAGTATTTT. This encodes CASEFVLGQGADTQYF.